This TCR beta chain is from a study of T cell responses to AZD1222 COVID-19 vaccine. Whole-study results and caveats: Targeting of unmutated variant regions was reportedly seen in nearly half of spike-specific TCRs. Every sample of the repertoires postdated the peak T cell response.

V lost 0 bases to trimming and J lost 4 bases, with 7 bases between them. The V gene's germline CDR1 is SGHDT and CDR2 YYEEEE. This CDR3 is 13 amino acids long. Regarding this clone: As yet, its antigen is unknown.

Measured with immunoSEQ multiplex PCR; TCRdb has only the in-frame clones, and not every one. Here the sample spans about 140,000 clones, 92% being singletons. V usage is TRBV5-6 and J usage is TRBJ1-1; tentative D call: TRBD1 (5 bases). The sequences come from peripheral blood, collected 28 days after the second AZD1222 dose. The clonotype comes from an adult who received the AZD1222 COVID-19 vaccine. DNA for the CDR3: TGTGCCAGCAGCTTGGAAGGGGTCACTGAAGCTTTCTTT. Protein sequence: CASSLEGVTEAFF.